The clone carrying this T cell receptor (beta chain) has at least ten counts. These data come from a study of Graves' ophthalmopathy and Graves' hyperthyroidism. Study information: Blood was drawn at initial diagnosis, before any treatment.

PBMCs had their origin in fresh peripheral blood (roughly 11 ml). Germline lookup yields CDR1 SNHLY and CDR2 FYNNEI. V gave up 6 bases and J gave up 1 base, with 15 bases separating them. The CDR3 is 15 residues long. CDR3 regions of TCR beta were amplified from RNA transcripts. RT-PCR with HTBI primers came first, then second-round multiplex PCR. TCRdb fed the multiplex PCR reads into MiXCR, producing one record per CDR3 protein. The table includes about 480,000 distinct CDR3 sequences, approximately 15% detected once. The rearrangement uses TRBV2 and TRBJ1-2; D not certain. Sequencing was done on a sample of blood. The clonotype comes from a woman aged 30 to 39 with Graves' ophthalmopathy. CDR3 sequence (DNA): TGTGCCAGCAGCAAGGACCAGGTCGGTAACTATGGCTACACCTTC. This encodes CASSKDQVGNYGYTF.